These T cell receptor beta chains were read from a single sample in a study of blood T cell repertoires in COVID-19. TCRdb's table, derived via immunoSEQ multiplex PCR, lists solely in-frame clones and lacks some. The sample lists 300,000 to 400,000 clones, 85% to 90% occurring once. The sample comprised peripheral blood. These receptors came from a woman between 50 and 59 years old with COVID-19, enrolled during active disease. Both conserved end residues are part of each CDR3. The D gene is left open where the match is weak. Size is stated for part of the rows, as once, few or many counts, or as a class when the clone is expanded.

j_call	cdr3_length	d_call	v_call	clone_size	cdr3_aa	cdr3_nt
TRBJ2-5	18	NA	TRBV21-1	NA	CASFEQGLPCRGQETQYF	TGTGCCAGTTTTGAACAGGGCTTACCCTGTAGGGGCCAAGAGACCCAGTACTTC
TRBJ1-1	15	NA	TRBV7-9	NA	CASSYSGTMNTEAFF	TGTGCCAGCAGCTATTCCGGGACTATGAACACTGAAGCTTTCTTT
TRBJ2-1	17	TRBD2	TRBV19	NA	CASSPGTSGWRINEQFF	TGTGCCAGTAGTCCGGGGACTAGCGGGTGGCGTATCAATGAGCAGTTCTTC
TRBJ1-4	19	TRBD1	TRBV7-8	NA	CASSLRDRTGKATNEKLFF	TGTGCCAGCAGCTTAAGGGACCGGACAGGGAAAGCAACTAATGAAAAACTGTTTTTT
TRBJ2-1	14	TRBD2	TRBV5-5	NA	CASSTGLAGNEQFF	TGTGCCAGCAGCACGGGACTAGCAGGCAATGAGCAGTTCTTC
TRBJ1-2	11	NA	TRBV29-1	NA	CSVAGVEGYTF	TGCAGCGTTGCAGGGGTCGAGGGCTACACCTTC
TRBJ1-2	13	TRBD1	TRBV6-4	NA	CASSLTGGYGYTF	TGTGCCAGCAGCCTGACAGGGGGGTATGGCTACACCTTC
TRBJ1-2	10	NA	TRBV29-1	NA	CSVEEGANTF	TGCAGCGTTGAGGAGGGCGCGAACACCTTC
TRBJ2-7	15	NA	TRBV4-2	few	CASSQESQGSYEQYF	TGTGCCAGCAGCCAAGAATCACAGGGCTCCTACGAGCAGTACTTC
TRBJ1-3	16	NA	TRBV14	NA	CASSTNYVSSGNTIYF	TGTGCCAGCAGCACCAATTACGTGAGCTCTGGAAACACCATATATTTT
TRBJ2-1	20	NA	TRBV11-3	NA	CASSPYPGGGSLGAYNEQFF	TGTGCCAGCAGCCCGTACCCCGGGGGTGGTTCCCTAGGGGCCTACAATGAGCAGTTCTTC
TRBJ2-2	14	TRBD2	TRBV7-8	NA	CAGAKREGPGELFF	TGTGCCGGAGCTAAGCGGGAGGGCCCCGGGGAGCTGTTTTTT